This T cell receptor beta chain was found in a study of T cell responses to AZD1222 COVID-19 vaccine. Whole-study results and caveats: Clonal diversity was possibly underestimated; the donors were predominantly white British and more often female.

Second-dose intervals of approximately 4 or approximately 12 weeks were pooled. About this clone itself: Its target is unknown.

TCRdb's copy holds only in-frame clones and misses some; the assay was immunoSEQ multiplex PCR. The sample comprises roughly 150,000 clones, about nine tenths of which are singletons, and roughly 3.5% rests with the top ten. The V gene's germline CDR1 is SEHNR and CDR2 FQNEAQ (reference sequence). The CDR3 is 17 residues long. Trimming pared 1 base from V and 3 bases from J, leaving 18 bases between. The rearrangement joins TRBV7-9 to TRBJ1-2; D not resolved. This material consisted of peripheral blood, taken 28 days after the second AZD1222 dose. The TCR originated in an adult who received the AZD1222 COVID-19 vaccine. The CDR3 loop is CASSLGFVVAGDYGYTF. CDR3 bases: TGTGCCAGCAGCTTAGGGTTTGTGGTGGCAGGCGACTATGGCTACACCTTC. Full variable domain (outside the CDR3, taken from reference TRBV7-9 and TRBJ1-2): DTGVSQNPRHKITKRGQNVTFRCDPISEHNRLYWYRQTLGQGPEFLTYFQNEAQLEKSRLLSDRFSAERPKGSFSTLEIQRTEQGDSAMYLCASSLGFVVAGDYGYTFGSGTRLTVV.